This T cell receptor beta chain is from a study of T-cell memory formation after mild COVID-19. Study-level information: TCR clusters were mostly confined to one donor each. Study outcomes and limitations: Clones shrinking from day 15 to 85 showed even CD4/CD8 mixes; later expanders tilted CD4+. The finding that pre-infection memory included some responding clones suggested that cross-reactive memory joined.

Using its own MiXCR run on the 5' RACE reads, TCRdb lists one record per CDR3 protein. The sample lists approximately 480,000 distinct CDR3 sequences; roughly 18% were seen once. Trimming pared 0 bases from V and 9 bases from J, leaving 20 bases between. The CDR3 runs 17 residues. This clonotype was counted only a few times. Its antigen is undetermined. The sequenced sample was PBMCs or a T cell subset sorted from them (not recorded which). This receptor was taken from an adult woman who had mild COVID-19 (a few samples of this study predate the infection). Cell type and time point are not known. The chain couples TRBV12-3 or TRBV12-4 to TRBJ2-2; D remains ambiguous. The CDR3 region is CASSLASGLGVMRELFF. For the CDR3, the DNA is TGTGCCAGCAGTTTAGCGAGTGGGCTAGGTGTCATGAGGGAGCTGTTTTTT.